This entry is about one TCR beta chain. This specimen comes from a study of T-cell memory formation after mild COVID-19. The 5'RACE method, run with constant-segment primers, produced TCR alpha and TCR beta cDNA libraries (carrying sample barcodes and UMIs). From the 5' RACE reads, TCRdb called clonotypes with MiXCR, one entry per CDR3 protein. The sample yields some 440,000 distinct CDR3 sequences, 20% to 30% seen once. Germline-derived CDR1 and CDR2 are SEHNR and FQNEAQ (reference sequence). The CDR3 is 13 residues long. The V and J ends lost 8 bases and 2 bases, in that order; junction bases with no gene match: 4.

V gene TRBV7-9 combines with J gene TRBJ2-3, with 7 bases fitting TRBD1. Sequencing used PBMCs or a T cell subset sorted from them (not recorded which). This TCR derives from an adult woman who had mild COVID-19 (a few samples of this study predate the infection). Cell type and time point are not known. The CDR3 here is CASWTGLTDTQYF. CDR3 in DNA: TGTGCCAGCTGGACAGGACTCACAGATACGCAGTATTTT.